One and the same sample provided the 17 T cell receptor beta chains below, sequenced in a study of glioma-infiltrating T cells after dendritic cell vaccination. TCRdb's table, derived via immunoSEQ multiplex PCR, lists solely in-frame clones and lacks some. Of 80,000 to 100,000 clones listed, 75% to 90% are singletons. The sample's time point: after dendritic cell vaccination, including at tumor progression/relapse. The sequencing here drew on blood, taken after dendritic cell vaccination. All receptors come from a human donor with glioblastoma.

The chain employs TRBV19 and TRBJ1-3; TRBD1 agrees at 7 bases. The germline CDR1 and CDR2 sequences are LNHDA and SQIVND (reference sequence). The junction had 4 bases not matched to a gene; V was cut back by 3 bases and J by 2 bases. The CDR3 spans 15 residues. CDR3 residues: CASSIQQGTGNTIYF. CDR3 sequence (DNA): TGTGCCAGTAGTATTCAACAGGGGACTGGAAACACCATATATTTT.

This chain joins TRBV10-2 and TRBJ1-2, with D unresolved. The CDR3 is made up of 17 amino acids. Germline V CDR1 and CDR2: WSHSY, SAAADI. Deletions cut 5 bases from V and 4 bases from J, with 23 bases between. CDR3 sequence: CASSPRRIIDSTYGYTF. For the CDR3, the DNA is TGCGCCAGCAGTCCTCGAAGGATCATTGACTCAACCTATGGCTACACCTTC.

This clone has a single count. The chain employs TRBV5-4 and TRBJ1-1; D possibly corresponds to TRBD1 (5 bases). Germline CDR1 SGHNT, CDR2 YYREEE (reference sequence). This CDR3 is 13 amino acids long. The V end lost 2 bases, the J end lost 11 bases, and 16 bases lay between the germline ends. CDR3 protein: CASSFRDYQTAFF. The CDR3 DNA reads as TGTGCCAGCAGCTTCCGGGACTATCAAACGGCTTTCTTT.

The chain uses TRBV5-1 and TRBJ2-3, with TRBD2 matching 7 bases. Looked up from germline, CDR1 is SGHRS and CDR2 is YFSETQ. The CDR3 is made up of 17 amino acids. The J segment lost 0 bases and the V segment lost 5 bases, leaving 12 bases of the junction unmatched. Written as DNA, the CDR3 is TGCGCCAGCAGAAGTGGCGGGAGACCACTTAGCACAGATACGCAGTATTTT. Protein product: CASRSGGRPLSTDTQYF. Based on the CDR3 plus reference TRBV5-1 and TRBJ2-3, the full variable domain is KAGVTQTPRYLIKTRGQQVTLSCSPISGHRSVSWYQQTPGQGLQFLFEYFSETQRNKGNFPGRFSGRQFSNSRSEMNVSTLELGDSALYLCASRSGGRPLSTDTQYFGPGTRLTVL.

As DNA, the CDR3 is TGTGCCAGTAGTATCCGTGGCAGGGGATACCCTGAAGCTTTCTTT. It specifies CASSIRGRGYPEAFF. V and J are TRBV19 and TRBJ1-1, with D perhaps matching TRBD1 (6 bases). Germline V gives CDR1 LNHDA, CDR2 SQIVND (reference sequence). Trimming removed 3 bases from V and 6 bases from J, with 17 bases in between. The CDR3 loop spans 15 amino acids.

V gene TRBV28 combines with J gene TRBJ2-7, with D maybe TRBD2 (5 bases). Trimming stripped 7 bases from V and 9 bases from J, with 31 bases between. The CDR3 totals 17 residues. Germline CDR1 is MDHEN and CDR2 is SYDVKM. DNA for the CDR3: TGTGCCAGCACCCCGGGTAGCGATTATCGCTCCTACGAGCGGCAGTACTTC. Protein: CASTPGSDYRSYERQYF. The whole variable domain, remainder taken from reference TRBV28 and TRBJ2-7, is DVKVTQSSRYLVKRTGEKVFLECVQDMDHENMFWYRQDPGLGLRLIYFSYDVKMKEKGDIPEGYSVSREKKERFSLILESASTNQTSMYLCASTPGSDYRSYERQYFGPGTRLTVT.

The J gene is TRBJ2-1, the V gene TRBV27, with D perhaps TRBD2 (6 bases). V was pared by 4 bases and J by 0 bases, with 19 bases between. CDR3 length equals 18 residues. Germline V CDR1 and CDR2: MNHEY, SMNVEV (reference sequence). The CDR3 is CASSSQFQDYSSYNEQFF. The DNA of the CDR3 is TGTGCCAGCAGTTCGCAATTCCAGGACTATTCCTCCTACAATGAGCAGTTCTTC.

The chain links TRBV19 to TRBJ1-2; 8 bases are a match to TRBD1. The CDR3 spans 15 residues. J was trimmed by 7 bases and V by 4 bases; bases with no gene match: 11. The germline V gene has CDR1 LNHDA and CDR2 SQIVND (reference sequence). CDR3 coding DNA: TGTGCCAGTAGTAGGTTACCGGGACAGGCTCCTGGCTACACCTTC. It codes for CASSRLPGQAPGYTF.

The chain is built from TRBV15 and TRBJ2-1; D is ambiguous. The CDR3 spans 13 residues. V dropped 3 bases and J dropped 4 bases, with 7 bases sitting between them. Germline-derived CDR1 and CDR2 are LNHNV and YYDKDF (reference sequence). DNA of the CDR3: TGTGCCACCAGCAGTCTAGTTTACAATGAGCAGTTCTTC. Amino acids: CATSSLVYNEQFF.

V is TRBV28 and J is TRBJ2-2; 10 bases map to TRBD2. CDR3 length equals 16 residues. The germline gives CDR1 MDHEN, CDR2 SYDVKM. The trim removed 5 bases at V and 1 base at J, leaving 4 bases unmatched. CDR3 DNA sequence: TGTGCCAGCAGTGTTACTAGCGGGATGAACACCGGGGAGCTGTTTTTT. Amino acids: CASSVTSGMNTGELFF.

This chain links TRBV27 with TRBJ2-5, with 7 positions matching TRBD2. The length of the CDR3 is 15 residues. Germline loops: CDR1 MNHEY, CDR2 SMNVEV (reference sequence). Trimming cost V 0 bases and J 4 bases; bases outside gene matches: 5. CDR3: CASSLSASGGETQYF. CDR3 in DNA: TGTGCCAGCAGTTTATCTGCTAGCGGAGGAGAGACCCAGTACTTC.

V gene TRBV10-3 combines with J gene TRBJ1-1; D may be TRBD1 (6 bases). V gave up 4 bases and J gave up 0 bases, with 12 bases separating them. The length of the CDR3 is 15 residues. Germline CDR1 ENHRY, CDR2 SYGVKD. The CDR3 is CAISGGRGMNTEAFF. CDR3 DNA: TGTGCCATCAGTGGAGGGAGGGGGATGAACACTGAAGCTTTCTTT.

This chain uses TRBV6-6 with TRBJ1-1, with D maybe TRBD1 (5 bases). V dropped 2 bases and J dropped 9 bases, with 7 bases sitting between them. The CDR3 runs 11 residues. Looked up from germline, CDR1 is MNHNY and CDR2 is SVGAGI (reference sequence). The DNA of the CDR3 is TGTGCCAGCAGTTACGACAGCCAAGCTTTCTTT. Translated: CASSYDSQAFF.

The chain combines TRBV19 with TRBJ2-3; the D gene is possibly TRBD2 (6 bases). The CDR3 contains 16 residues. CDR1 is LNHDA, CDR2 SQIVND, per germline (reference sequence). The V gene lost 1 base and the J gene lost 5 bases, with 16 bases spanning the gap. CDR3 coding DNA: TGTGCCAGTAGTATAGCGGGAGCCCCGGGTGGAGATACGCAGTATTTT. Residues: CASSIAGAPGGDTQYF.

The rearrangement links TRBV5-1 to TRBJ2-7, with 7 positions matching TRBD1. Germline V CDR1 and CDR2: SGHRS, YFSETQ. V lost 4 bases to trimming and J lost 7 bases; unmatched junction nucleotides: 8. The CDR3 has 13 residues. CDR3 coding DNA: TGCGCCAGCAGCCCATTTGAGGGGGCGGAGCAGTACTTC. Translating it yields CASSPFEGAEQYF. The whole variable domain, remainder taken from reference TRBV5-1 and TRBJ2-7, is KAGVTQTPRYLIKTRGQQVTLSCSPISGHRSVSWYQQTPGQGLQFLFEYFSETQRNKGNFPGRFSGRQFSNSRSEMNVSTLELGDSALYLCASSPFEGAEQYFGPGTRLTVT.

The chain couples TRBV11-3 to TRBJ2-2; 7 bases match TRBD1. After removal of 6 bases from V and 4 bases from J, the junction contained 5 bases not matched to a gene. The CDR3 is 14 amino acids. CDR1 SGHNT and CDR2 YENEEA come from the germline V gene. This chain's CDR3 is CASRSQGSTGELFF. CDR3 in DNA: TGTGCCAGCAGGTCACAGGGGTCCACCGGGGAGCTGTTTTTT. The entire variable domain, with the rest obtained from reference TRBV11-3 and TRBJ2-2, is as follows: EAGVVQSPRYKIIEKKQPVAFWCNPISGHNTLYWYLQNLGQGPELLIRYENEEAVDDSQLPKDRFSAERLKGVDSTLKIQPAELGDSAVYLCASRSQGSTGELFFGEGSRLTVL.

The V call is TRBV30, the J call TRBJ2-7, with D perhaps matching TRBD2 (6 bases). Germline-derived CDR1 and CDR2 are GTSNPN and SVGIG (reference sequence). V was shortened by 3 bases and J by 3 bases, with 15 bases between the two germline ends. The length of the CDR3 is 14 residues. The DNA for the CDR3 is TGTGCCTGGAGACGGGGAGGTACTATCTACGAGCAGTACTTC. As protein: CAWRRGGTIYEQYF. Filled out from reference TRBV30 and TRBJ2-7, the complete variable domain reads SQTIHQWPATLVQPVGSPLSLECTVEGTSNPNLYWYRQAAGRGLQLLFYSVGIGQISSEVPQNLSASRPQDRQFILSSKKLLLSDSGFYLCAWRRGGTIYEQYFGPGTRLTVT.